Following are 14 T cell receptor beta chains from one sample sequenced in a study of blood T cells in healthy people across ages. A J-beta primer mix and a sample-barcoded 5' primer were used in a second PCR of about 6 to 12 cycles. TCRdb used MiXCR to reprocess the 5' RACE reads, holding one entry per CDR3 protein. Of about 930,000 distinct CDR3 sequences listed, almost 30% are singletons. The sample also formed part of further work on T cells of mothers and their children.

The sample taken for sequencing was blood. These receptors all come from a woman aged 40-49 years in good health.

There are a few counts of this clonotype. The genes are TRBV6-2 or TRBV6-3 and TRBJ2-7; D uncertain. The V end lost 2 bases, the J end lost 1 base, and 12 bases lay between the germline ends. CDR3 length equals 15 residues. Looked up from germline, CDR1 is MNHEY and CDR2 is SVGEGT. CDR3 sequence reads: CASSYPLRRSYEQYF. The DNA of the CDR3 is TGTGCCAGCAGTTACCCGCTGAGGAGATCCTACGAGCAGTACTTC.

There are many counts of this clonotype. DNA of the CDR3: TGCGCCAGCAGCCAAACAGGGGGCGGCTACGAGCAGTACTTC. Translation: CASSQTGGGYEQYF. V is TRBV4-3 and J is TRBJ2-7; the match to TRBD1 covers 9 bases. From germline, CDR1 is LGHNA and CDR2 YSLEER. V lost 2 bases, J lost 3 bases, and 2 bases stayed unmatched. CDR3 size: 14 residues.

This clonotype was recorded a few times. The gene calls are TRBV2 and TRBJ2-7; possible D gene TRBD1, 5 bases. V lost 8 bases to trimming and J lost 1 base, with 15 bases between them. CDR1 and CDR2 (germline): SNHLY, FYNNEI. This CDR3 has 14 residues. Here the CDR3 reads CASGRAGLSYEQYF. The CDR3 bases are TGTGCCAGCGGAAGAGCAGGGTTATCCTACGAGCAGTACTTC.

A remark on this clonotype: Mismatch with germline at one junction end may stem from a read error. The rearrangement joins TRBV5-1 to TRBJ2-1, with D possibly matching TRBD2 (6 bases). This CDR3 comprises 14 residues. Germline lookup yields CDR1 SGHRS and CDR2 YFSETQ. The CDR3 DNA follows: TGCGCCAGCAGCTTGGCCGGAGGGTACAGTGAGCAGTTCTTC. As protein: CASSLAGGYSEQFF.

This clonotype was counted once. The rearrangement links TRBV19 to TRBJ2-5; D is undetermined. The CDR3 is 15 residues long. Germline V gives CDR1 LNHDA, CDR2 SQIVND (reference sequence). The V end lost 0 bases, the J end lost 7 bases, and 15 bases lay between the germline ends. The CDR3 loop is CASSIDGSPYSTQYF. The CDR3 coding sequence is TGTGCCAGTAGTATAGATGGGTCCCCTTATTCGACCCAGTACTTC.

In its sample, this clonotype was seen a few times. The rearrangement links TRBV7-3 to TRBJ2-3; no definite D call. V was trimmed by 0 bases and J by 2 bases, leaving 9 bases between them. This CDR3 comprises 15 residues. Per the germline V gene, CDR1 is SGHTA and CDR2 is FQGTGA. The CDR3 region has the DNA TGTGCCAGCAGCTTAACACTCAACCCCACAGATACGCAGTATTTT. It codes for CASSLTLNPTDTQYF.

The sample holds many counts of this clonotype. The CDR3 bases are TGTGCCATCAATGGGGCGGGACAAAGCTACGAGCAGTACTTC. It yields the protein CAINGAGQSYEQYF. The rearrangement links TRBV10-3 to TRBJ2-7; either TRBD1 or TRBD2 may supply D (6 bases each). The germline gives CDR1 ENHRY, CDR2 SYGVKD. This CDR3 contains 14 residues. V was pared by 7 bases and J by 3 bases, with 16 bases between.

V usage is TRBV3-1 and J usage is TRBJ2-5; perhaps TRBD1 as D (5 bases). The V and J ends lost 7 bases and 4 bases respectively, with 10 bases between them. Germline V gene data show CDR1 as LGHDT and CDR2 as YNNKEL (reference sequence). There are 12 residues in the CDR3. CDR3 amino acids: CASNQGPETQYF. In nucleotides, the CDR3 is TGTGCCAGCAACCAGGGTCCAGAGACCCAGTACTTC.

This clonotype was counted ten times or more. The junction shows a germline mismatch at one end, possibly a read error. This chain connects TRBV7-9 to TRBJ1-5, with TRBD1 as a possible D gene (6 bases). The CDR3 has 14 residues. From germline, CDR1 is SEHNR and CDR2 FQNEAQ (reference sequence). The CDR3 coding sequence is TGCGCCAGCAGCTTGGAGGGGGGGAATCAGCCCCAGCATTTT. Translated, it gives CASSLEGGNQPQHF.

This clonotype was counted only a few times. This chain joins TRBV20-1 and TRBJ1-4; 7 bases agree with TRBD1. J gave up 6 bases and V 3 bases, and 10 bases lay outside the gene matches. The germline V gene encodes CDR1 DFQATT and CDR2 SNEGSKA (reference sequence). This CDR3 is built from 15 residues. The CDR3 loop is CSARVFRRGHEKLFF. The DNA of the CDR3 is TGCAGTGCTAGGGTATTCAGGAGGGGGCATGAAAAACTGTTTTTT.

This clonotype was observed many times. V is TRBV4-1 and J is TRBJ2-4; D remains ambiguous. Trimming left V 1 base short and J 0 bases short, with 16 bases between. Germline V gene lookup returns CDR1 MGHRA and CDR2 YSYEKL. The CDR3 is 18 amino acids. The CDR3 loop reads CASSQGNLGSLAKNIQYF. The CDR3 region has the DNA TGCGCCAGCAGCCAAGGAAATTTGGGGTCCCTAGCCAAAAACATTCAGTACTTC.

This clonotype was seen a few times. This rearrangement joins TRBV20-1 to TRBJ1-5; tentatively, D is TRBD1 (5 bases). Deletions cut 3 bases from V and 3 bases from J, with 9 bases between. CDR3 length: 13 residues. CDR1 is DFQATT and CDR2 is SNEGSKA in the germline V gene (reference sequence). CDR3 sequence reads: CSARAGHNQPQHF. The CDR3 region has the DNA TGCAGTGCTAGGGCAGGACACAATCAGCCCCAGCATTTT.

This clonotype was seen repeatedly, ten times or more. This chain's CDR3 is CASRRTGYSNQPQHF. The DNA for the CDR3 is TGTGCCAGTAGACGGACAGGGTATAGCAATCAGCCCCAGCATTTT. V is TRBV19 and J is TRBJ1-5, with 8 positions matching TRBD1. V dropped 6 bases and J dropped 0; count of bases not matched to a gene: 4. Looked up from germline, CDR1 is LNHDA and CDR2 is SQIVND (reference sequence). CDR3 length: 15 residues.

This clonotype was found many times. The CDR3 protein is CASSQEMYRRTNGYTF. DNA of the CDR3: TGCGCCAGCAGCCAAGAAATGTACCGTCGGACAAATGGCTACACCTTC. The genes are TRBV4-3 and TRBJ1-2, with D possibly TRBD1 on 5 matching bases. The V and J ends lost 0 bases and 6 bases respectively, with 17 bases between them. There are 16 residues in the CDR3. CDR1 is LGHNA and CDR2 is YSLEER in the germline V gene.